This T cell receptor beta chain was recorded in a study of blood T cells in healthy people across ages (dated by TCRdb to the mid-2010s). At the level of the whole study: In model experiments, roughly one uniquely barcoded TCR beta cDNA molecule per two T cells was captured by template switching. The study measured age-related changes in TCR beta repertoire diversity using deep sequencing normalized with unique cDNA molecular identifiers. Four age groups were formed from the donors: young (average approximately 16 years), middle-aged (around 39), aged (roughly 59) and long-lived (around 82). To avoid experimental bias, donors of different ages were spread randomly across the sequencing lanes. Two additional independent replicas of 1 million unique cDNA reads from the same blood draw were analyzed for two donors (one aged 18 to 30 and one aged 80 or older). The investigation overall reported the following: The CMV infection status of donors was not known, potentially confounding age-related changes in expanded clonotypes. Observed TCR beta diversity correlated strongly with the percentage of naive T cells measured by flow cytometry. Estimates of total diversity based on one million sequenced T cells were considered lower bounds and underestimates. Observed TCR beta diversity per million T cells fell roughly linearly with age, and a significant reduction was already apparent by age approximately 41. Compared with the aged group, the long-lived group had more naive CD4+ T cells, fewer expanded clones and increased TCR diversity, a pattern suggesting age selection. Since profiling was done on bulk unsorted PBMCs, naive and antigen-experienced compartments could not be conclusively compared.

The roughly 38 donors, aged about 6 to 95 years, were systemically healthy Caucasian individuals from Russia. Each donor gave roughly 9 milliliters of peripheral blood, drawn into EDTA-treated Vacutainer tubes. Ficoll-Paque density-gradient centrifugation was used to isolate PBMCs, with at least 7 million obtained per sample. Trizol reagent was used to extract total RNA from the PBMCs, yielding at least 5.5 micrograms per sample. The percentages of naive CD45RAhigh/CD27high T cells were determined by flow cytometry on a PBMC aliquot from every donor. CDR3 length: 16 amino acids, cysteine to phenylalanine. Just the 48-base CDR3 DNA is kept, in frame starting at base 1. As encoded in the germline V gene (reference sequence), CDR1 is SGHKS while CDR2 is YYEKEE. Trimming removed 0 bases from V and 7 bases from J, leaving 17 bases between the germline ends. About this clonotype: It has no known antigen specificity. Within one base of it there is no much larger clone, and no base qualities were kept.

The method behind the library was 5' RACE. Sequencing relied on an Illumina HiSeq 2500. A second roughly 7 to 11 cycle PCR used a sample-barcoded 5' primer and a J-beta primer mix. Each TCR beta cDNA molecule received a unique molecular identifier from a template-switch 5' adaptor carrying 12 random nucleotides. At least 2.5 million CDR3-containing paired-end reads were obtained from each sample. The Mint cDNA synthesis kit, primed by a TRBC-specific oligonucleotide, was used to synthesize first-strand cDNA from all RNA. Following uracil-DNA glycosylase treatment, a first 18-cycle PCR with universal primers M1SS and BC2_uni_R was performed on all cDNA. The authors' analysis ran thus. Each sample was normalized by randomly selecting 1 million high-quality reads, each carrying a distinct molecular identifier. Reads with shared molecular identifiers were discarded instead of being binned into consensus sequences. MiTCR, set to a Q25 quality threshold and the strictest error-elimination algorithm, was used for CDR3 identification, clonotype clustering and error correction. Lower-bound total TCR beta diversity was estimated with a nonparametric unseen species model using Euler transformation. TCRdb itself trimmed the public reads at Q25 with fastp, ran MiXCR and retained productive beta chains. Identical CDR3 protein sequences are pooled into one entry, listed with their most common genes and DNA. These V and J calls rely on TCRdb rather than the paper's analysis. Within this sample are around 1,500,000 distinct CDR3 sequences, with 28% of them counted one time only. Of the sample, approximately 7.7% falls within the top ten clones.

The chain is assembled from TRBV5-5 and TRBJ2-1; the D gene cannot be resolved reliably. Sequencing was carried out using blood. This TCR derives from a woman aged 25 to 39 in good health. The CDR3 protein is CASSLGWLSLGNEQFF. The nucleotide sequence reads as follows: TGTGCCAGCAGCTTGGGTTGGCTATCATTGGGTAATGAGCAGTTCTTC.